The 13 T cell receptor beta chains below all came from one sample that was sequenced in a study of blood T cell repertoires in COVID-19. Clones were sequenced by immunoSEQ multiplex PCR, and TCRdb holds only the in-frame ones, with some missing. The data show approximately 250,000 clones, just under 90% seen once. Sequenced material: PBMCs or T cells enriched from blood (not recorded which). These receptors were collected from a woman aged 25 to 39 with acute COVID-19.

This clone was seen a single time. The chain joins TRBV24-1 to TRBJ2-7, with 9 nucleotides matching TRBD2. This CDR3 contains 15 residues. Unmatched junction bases numbered 3, after V lost 4 bases and J lost 0 bases. Germline V gene lookup returns CDR1 KGHDR and CDR2 SFDVKD. The DNA of the CDR3 is TGTGCCACCAGTGACCCGACTAGCGGCTCCTACGAGCAGTACTTC. Protein: CATSDPTSGSYEQYF.

This clone was seen a single time. The V call is TRBV19, the J call TRBJ2-2; D gene unclear. Trimming took 1 base from V and 0 from J, leaving 6 bases between them. This CDR3 is built from 15 residues. CDR1 is LNHDA, CDR2 SQIVND, per germline (reference sequence). CDR3 protein: CASSIVSTNTGELFF. The CDR3 nucleotides read TGTGCCAGTAGTATAGTGTCTACGAACACCGGGGAGCTGTTTTTT.

Comments on this clone: The same CDR3 can be traced to other DNA sequences in this sample. V gene TRBV11-3 combines with J gene TRBJ2-2; maybe TRBD2 (5 bases). Germline assignment: CDR1 SGHNT and CDR2 YENEEA. V shed 0 bases and J shed 5 bases, with 7 bases lying between them. This CDR3 has 14 residues. CDR3 bases: TGTGCCAGCAGCTTAGATCGGGATACCGGGGAGCTGTTTTTT. This gives the protein CASSLDRDTGELFF.

The chain employs TRBV24-1 and TRBJ2-1; 14 nucleotides match TRBD2. The trim removed 8 bases at V and 3 bases at J, leaving 14 bases unmatched. The CDR3 totals 19 residues. Germline V gene lookup returns CDR1 KGHDR and CDR2 SFDVKD. The DNA of the CDR3 is TGTGCCACCAATCCGATGGGACTAGCGGGAGCGAATTTCTACAATGAGCAGTTCTTC. Encoded protein: CATNPMGLAGANFYNEQFF.

This chain connects TRBV27 to TRBJ1-5; D possibly corresponds to TRBD1 (6 bases). The CDR3 is made up of 15 amino acids. Trimming stripped 6 bases from V and 0 bases from J, with 12 bases between. CDR1 and CDR2 from the germline V gene are MNHEY and SMNVEV (reference sequence). The CDR3, as DNA: TGTGCCAGCAGATCACAGGGATATAGCAATCAGCCCCAGCATTTT. Its translation: CASRSQGYSNQPQHF.

V gene TRBV29-1 combines with J gene TRBJ2-1; D gene unclear. V dropped 0 bases and J dropped 0 bases, with 9 bases sitting between them. The CDR3 length is 15 residues. Germline V gives CDR1 SQVTM, CDR2 ANQGSEA. CDR3 bases: TGCAGCGTTGAAGATTCCTTTAGCTCCTACAATGAGCAGTTCTTC. Amino acids: CSVEDSFSSYNEQFF.

The rearrangement joins TRBV28 to TRBJ2-2, with unresolved D. Germline V CDR1 and CDR2: MDHEN, SYDVKM. This CDR3 is built from 13 residues. The germline V and J ends were trimmed by 4 bases and 8 bases, with 11 bases remaining between them. The CDR3 coding sequence is TGTGCCAGCAGTTCCCAGGTTCTGGGGGAGCTGTTTTTT. As protein: CASSSQVLGELFF.

As to this clone: Other DNA sequences in the same sample also yield this CDR3. The CDR3 nucleotides are TGTGCTAGTGGTGGGACAGGGGGATACAATGAGCAGTTCTTC. Protein product: CASGGTGGYNEQFF. The chain is built from TRBV12-5 and TRBJ2-1, with 11 bases matching TRBD1. The CDR3 extends over 14 amino acids. After removal of 5 bases from V and 4 bases from J, the junction contained 1 base not matched to a gene. Germline V CDR1 and CDR2: LGHNT, FRNRAP.

The chain carries TRBV6-1 and TRBJ1-4; tentative D call: TRBD1 (5 bases). The CDR3 contains 15 residues. V gave up 1 base and J gave up 8 bases, with 14 bases separating them. CDR1 MNHNS and CDR2 SASEGT come from the germline V gene. The CDR3 sequence is CASSEGGHGREKLFF. Here the CDR3 DNA reads TGTGCCAGCAGTGAAGGTGGACATGGTCGAGAAAAACTGTTTTTT.

On this clone itself: Other DNA sequences of this sample code for an identical CDR3. The rearrangement joins TRBV7-2 to TRBJ2-7; D is unresolved. This CDR3 comprises 14 residues. Looked up from germline, CDR1 is SGHTA and CDR2 is FQGNSA. V was cut by 1 base and J by 0 bases, with 7 bases left in between. CDR3 sequence: CASSLGLSSYEQYF. The DNA of the CDR3 is TGTGCCAGCAGCTTAGGACTCTCCTCCTACGAGCAGTACTTC.

The chain joins TRBV7-6 to TRBJ2-2, with D maybe TRBD2 (6 bases). Trimming took off 0 bases at V and 2 bases at J, with 10 bases between the two ends. This CDR3 region has 16 residues. CDR1 is SGHVS, CDR2 FNYEAQ, per germline. The CDR3 nucleotides read TGTGCCAGCAGCTTAGCTCCGGGACTCAACACCGGGGAGCTGTTTTTT. It codes for CASSLAPGLNTGELFF.

The chain carries TRBV4-1 and TRBJ1-4; D gene unclear. The CDR3 has 16 residues. CDR1 is MGHRA and CDR2 is YSYEKL in the germline V gene. Trimming cost V 1 base and J 8 bases, with 17 bases left between them. The DNA for the CDR3 is TGCGCCAGCAGCCAAGTATTAGGAGGGCCGGGCGAAAAACTGTTTTTT. Its translation: CASSQVLGGPGEKLFF.

V usage is TRBV5-5 and J usage is TRBJ1-1, with 11 nucleotides matching TRBD1. The CDR3 contains 14 residues. CDR1 SGHKS and CDR2 YYEKEE come from the germline V gene (reference sequence). V gave up 4 bases and J gave up 7 bases; unmatched junction bases: 6. The CDR3 reads CASSPDRGHIEAFF. The CDR3 DNA follows: TGTGCCAGCAGCCCGGACAGGGGGCATATTGAAGCTTTCTTT.